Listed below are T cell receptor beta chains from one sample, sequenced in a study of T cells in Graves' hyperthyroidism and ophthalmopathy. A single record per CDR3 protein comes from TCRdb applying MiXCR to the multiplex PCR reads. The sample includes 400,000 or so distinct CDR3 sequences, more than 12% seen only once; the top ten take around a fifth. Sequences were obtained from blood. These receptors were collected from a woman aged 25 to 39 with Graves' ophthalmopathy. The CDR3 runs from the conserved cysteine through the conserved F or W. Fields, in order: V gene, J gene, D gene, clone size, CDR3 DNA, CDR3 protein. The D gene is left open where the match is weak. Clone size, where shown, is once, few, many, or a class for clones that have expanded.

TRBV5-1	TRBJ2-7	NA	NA	TGCGCCAGCAGCTCCGGGACCCAAACCTACGAGCAGTACTTC	CASSSGTQTYEQYF
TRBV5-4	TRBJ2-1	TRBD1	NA	TGTGCCAGCAGCTTGGTGGCAGGGGGTAGCAATGAGCAGTTCTTC	CASSLVAGGSNEQFF
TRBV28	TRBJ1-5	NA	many	TGTGCCAGCAGCCCGGGACTGGTCAATCAGCCCCAGCATTTT	CASSPGLVNQPQHF
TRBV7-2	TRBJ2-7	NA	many	TGTGCCAGCAGCCCGACAGACTACGAGCAGTACTTC	CASSPTDYEQYF
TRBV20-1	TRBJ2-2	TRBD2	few	TGCAGTGCTGGGGGGGGGGGAACGAACACCGGGGAGCTGTTTTTT	CSAGGGGTNTGELFF
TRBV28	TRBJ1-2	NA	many	TGTGCCAGCAGTTCACAGCGTCTGATGTATGGCTACACCTTC	CASSSQRLMYGYTF
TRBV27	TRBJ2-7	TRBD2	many	TGTGCCAGCAGTTATTCTAGCGGATTGGGACCCCACGAGCAGTACTTC	CASSYSSGLGPHEQYF
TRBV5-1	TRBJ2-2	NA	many	TGCGCCAGCAGCTTGGAATGGGGGGCGACCGGGGAGCTGTTTTTT	CASSLEWGATGELFF
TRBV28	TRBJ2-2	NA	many	TGTGCCAGCAGTTCCCTCTTGTGGGACACCGGGGAGCTGTTTTTT	CASSSLLWDTGELFF
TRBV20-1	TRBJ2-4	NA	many	TGCAGTGCTAGGGGGCCCCTACAGGGAGCTGGTCAGTACTTC	CSARGPLQGAGQYF
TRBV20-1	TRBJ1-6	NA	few	TGCAGTGCTAAAGTTGGGACCAGCTCCTATAATTCACCCCTCCACTTT	CSAKVGTSSYNSPLHF
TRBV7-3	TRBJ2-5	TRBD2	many	TGTGCCAGCAGCATTAGCGGGGGCGGGGAGACCCAGTACTTC	CASSISGGGETQYF
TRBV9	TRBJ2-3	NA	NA	TGTGCCAGCAGCATAACATCCGGGATAATAGGCACAGATACGCAGTATTTT	CASSITSGIIGTDTQYF
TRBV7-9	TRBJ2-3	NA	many	TGTGCCAGCAGCTTGGAAGGCCGAGATACGCAGTATTTT	CASSLEGRDTQYF
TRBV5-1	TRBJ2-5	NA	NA	TGCGCCAGCAGCTTGGCTGGTCAGGGTGTTCTGGCGGAGACCCAGTACTTC	CASSLAGQGVLAETQYF
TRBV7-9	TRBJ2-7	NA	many	TGTGCCAGCAGCACCGTCGGGAGCTCCTACGAGCAGTACTTC	CASSTVGSSYEQYF
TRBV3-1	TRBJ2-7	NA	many	TGTGCCAGCAGCCTTCGGGGCAAGCTAAACTACGAGCAGTACTTC	CASSLRGKLNYEQYF
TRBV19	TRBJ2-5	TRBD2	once	TGTGCCAGTAGTATAGGCCGGGACTATCGAAAAGAGACCCAGTACTTC	CASSIGRDYRKETQYF
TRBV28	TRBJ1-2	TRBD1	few	TGTGCCAGCAGCCCTACAGGGGGTATTGGCTACACCTTC	CASSPTGGIGYTF
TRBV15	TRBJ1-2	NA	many	TGTGCCACCAGCAGAGATGAACTAAACAGGGTTAACTATGGCTACACCTTC	CATSRDELNRVNYGYTF
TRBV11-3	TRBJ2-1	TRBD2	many	TGTGCCAGCAGCTTAGGGATGTTAGCGGGCCAAAATGAGCAGTTCTTC	CASSLGMLAGQNEQFF
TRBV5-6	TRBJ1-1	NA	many	TGTGCCAGCAGCGGATGGGCCGGGACATCTGAAGCTTTCTTT	CASSGWAGTSEAFF
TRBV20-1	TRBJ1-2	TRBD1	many	TGCAGTGCTAGAAAGGCAGGGGGCAGCTATGGCTACACCTTC	CSARKAGGSYGYTF
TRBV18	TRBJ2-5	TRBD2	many	TGTGCCAGCTCACCAACAGCGGGGTTTGGAGAGACCCAGTACTTC	CASSPTAGFGETQYF
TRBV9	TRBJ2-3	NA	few	TGTGCCAGCAGCGTAGACGGTGACAGTACGCAGTATTTT	CASSVDGDSTQYF
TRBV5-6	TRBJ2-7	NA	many	TGTGCCAGCAGCTTGGATGGCTGGGACTACGAGCAGTACTTC	CASSLDGWDYEQYF
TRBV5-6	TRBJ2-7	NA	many	TGTGCCAGCAGCTTGGGACAGAACTCCTACGAGCAGTACTTC	CASSLGQNSYEQYF
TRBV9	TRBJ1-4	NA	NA	TGTGCCAGCAGCGTAGGGGTCGGGCTAACCCTTGACGGACTGTTTTTT	CASSVGVGLTLDGLFF
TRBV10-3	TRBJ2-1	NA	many	TGTGCCATCAGTGAGTCGTATCGGGGGACCAATGAGCAGTTCTTC	CAISESYRGTNEQFF
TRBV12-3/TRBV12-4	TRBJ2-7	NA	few	TGTGCCAGCAGTAGGAGGGTACCGGCCTGCGAGCAGTACTTC	CASSRRVPACEQYF
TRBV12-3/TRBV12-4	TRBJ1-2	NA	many	TGTGCCAGCAGAGAGAGGGGGGGGTACGGCTACACCTTC	CASRERGGYGYTF
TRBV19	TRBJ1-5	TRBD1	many	TGTGCCAGTAGTATACGACAGGGTTCGGGCAATCAGCCCCAGCATTTT	CASSIRQGSGNQPQHF
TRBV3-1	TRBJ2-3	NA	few	TGTGCCAGCAGCCTCGGGTTCCTGGGGGATACGCAGTATTTT	CASSLGFLGDTQYF
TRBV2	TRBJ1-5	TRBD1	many	TGTGCCAGCAGTGGCGTACCCCCCGACAGGGTCCAGCCCCAGCATTTT	CASSGVPPDRVQPQHF
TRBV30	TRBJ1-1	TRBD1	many	TGTGCCTGGGCCGGGACAGGGACCACTGAAGCTTTCTTT	CAWAGTGTTEAFF
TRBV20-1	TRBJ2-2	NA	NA	TGCAGTGCTAGAGCCCTAGGGCGGAGCAACACCGGGGAGCTGTTTTTT	CSARALGRSNTGELFF
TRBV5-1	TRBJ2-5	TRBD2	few	TGCGCCAGCAGCTTGACCGGACTAGCGAGGATCCAAGAGACCCAGTACTTC	CASSLTGLARIQETQYF
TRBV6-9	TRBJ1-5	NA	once	TGTGCCAGCAGTTATTGGGGCCGTGGGGCCGATCAGCCCCAGCATTTT	CASSYWGRGADQPQHF
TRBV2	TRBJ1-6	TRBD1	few	TGTGCCAGCAGTAGGGACAGGCCCTCCTATAATTCACCCCTCCACTTT	CASSRDRPSYNSPLHF
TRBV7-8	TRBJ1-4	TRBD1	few	TGTGCCAGCAGCTTAGTGGGGACAGTCCCTAATGAAAAACTGTTTTTT	CASSLVGTVPNEKLFF